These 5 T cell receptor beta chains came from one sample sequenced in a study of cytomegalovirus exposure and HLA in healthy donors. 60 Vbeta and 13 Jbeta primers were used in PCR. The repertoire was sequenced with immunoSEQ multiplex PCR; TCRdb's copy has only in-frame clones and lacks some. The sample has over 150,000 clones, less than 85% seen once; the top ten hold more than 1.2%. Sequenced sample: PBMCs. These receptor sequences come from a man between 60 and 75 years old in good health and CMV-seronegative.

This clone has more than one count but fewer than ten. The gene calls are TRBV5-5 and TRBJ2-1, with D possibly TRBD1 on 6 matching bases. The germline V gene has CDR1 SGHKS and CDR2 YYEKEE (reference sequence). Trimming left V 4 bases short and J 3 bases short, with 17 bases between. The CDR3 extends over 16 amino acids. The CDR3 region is CASSLTADSRYNEQFF. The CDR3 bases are TGTGCCAGCAGCCTGACAGCGGACAGTCGCTACAATGAGCAGTTCTTC.

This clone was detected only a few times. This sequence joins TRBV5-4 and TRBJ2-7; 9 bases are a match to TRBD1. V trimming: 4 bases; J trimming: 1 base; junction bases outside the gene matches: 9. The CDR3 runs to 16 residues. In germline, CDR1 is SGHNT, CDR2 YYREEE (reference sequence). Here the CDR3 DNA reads TGTGCCAGCAGCGCGTACCGGGACAGGGCATCCTACGAGCAGTACTTC. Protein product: CASSAYRDRASYEQYF.

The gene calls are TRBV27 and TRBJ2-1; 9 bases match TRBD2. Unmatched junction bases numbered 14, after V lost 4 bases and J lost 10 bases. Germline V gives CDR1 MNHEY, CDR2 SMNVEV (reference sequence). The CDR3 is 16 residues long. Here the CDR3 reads CASSSLMASGVGEQFF. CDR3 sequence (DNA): TGTGCCAGCAGTTCACTCATGGCTAGCGGGGTTGGGGAGCAGTTCTTC.

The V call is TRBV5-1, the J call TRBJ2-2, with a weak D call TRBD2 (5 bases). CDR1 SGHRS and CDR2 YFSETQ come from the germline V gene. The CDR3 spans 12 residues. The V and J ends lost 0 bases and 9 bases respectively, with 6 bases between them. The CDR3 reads CASSLASRELFF. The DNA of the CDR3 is TGCGCCAGCAGCTTGGCTAGCCGGGAGCTGTTTTTT.

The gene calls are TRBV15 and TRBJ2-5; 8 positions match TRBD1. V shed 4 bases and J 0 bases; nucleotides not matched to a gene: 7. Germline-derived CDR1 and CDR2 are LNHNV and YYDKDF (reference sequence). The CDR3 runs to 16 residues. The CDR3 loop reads CATSKRGGQDQETQYF. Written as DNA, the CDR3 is TGTGCCACCAGCAAGAGAGGGGGACAGGACCAAGAGACCCAGTACTTC.